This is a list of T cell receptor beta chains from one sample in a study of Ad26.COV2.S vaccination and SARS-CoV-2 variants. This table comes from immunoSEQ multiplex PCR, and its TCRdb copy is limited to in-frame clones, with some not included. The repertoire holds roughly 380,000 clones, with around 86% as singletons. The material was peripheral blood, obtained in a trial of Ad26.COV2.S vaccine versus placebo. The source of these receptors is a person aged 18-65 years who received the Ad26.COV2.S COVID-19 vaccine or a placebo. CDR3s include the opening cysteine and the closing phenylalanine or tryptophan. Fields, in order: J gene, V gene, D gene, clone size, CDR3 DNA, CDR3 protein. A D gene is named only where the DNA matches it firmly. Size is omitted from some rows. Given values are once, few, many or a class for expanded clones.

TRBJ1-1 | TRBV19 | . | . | TGTGCCAGTAGGCGATGGGGGCAGGGAGAGAACACTGAAGCTTTCTTT | CASRRWGQGENTEAFF
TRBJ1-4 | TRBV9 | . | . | TGTGCCAGCGGAGGGATTAATGAAAAACTGTTTTTT | CASGGINEKLFF
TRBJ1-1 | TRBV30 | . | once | TGTGCCTGGAGTCAAATAGGGGGGACCCCCGCTGGGGCTTTCTTT | CAWSQIGGTPAGAFF
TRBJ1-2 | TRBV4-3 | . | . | TGCGCCAGCAGCCAAGATGTGGGATCATACTATGGCTACACCTTC | CASSQDVGSYYGYTF
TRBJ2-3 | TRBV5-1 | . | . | TGCGCCAGCAGCCTGCGCGAGGATACGCAGTATTTT | CASSLREDTQYF
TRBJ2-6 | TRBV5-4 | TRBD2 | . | TGTGCCAGCAGCTCTGGACTACAGCGGGGCTCTGGGGCCAACGTCCTGACTTTC | CASSSGLQRGSGANVLTF
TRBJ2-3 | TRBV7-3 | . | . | TGTGCCAGCAGCCCCACCCGGGACTTCACAGATACGCAGTATTTT | CASSPTRDFTDTQYF
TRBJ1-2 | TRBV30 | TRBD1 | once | TGTGCGTGGGACAGCTATGGCTACACCTTC | CAWDSYGYTF
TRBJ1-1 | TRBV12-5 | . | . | TGTGCTAGTGGTTTGGTACTAAATCAGGATGGAGCTTTCTTT | CASGLVLNQDGAFF
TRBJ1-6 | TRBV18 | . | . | TGTGCCAGCTCACTTTATAATTCACCCCTCCACTTT | CASSLYNSPLHF
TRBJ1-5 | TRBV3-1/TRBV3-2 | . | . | TGTGCCAGCAGCCCCTATCCCCGATTTGCTCCGAAAGGCAATCAGCCCCAGCATTTT | CASSPYPRFAPKGNQPQHF
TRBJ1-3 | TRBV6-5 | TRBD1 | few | TGTGCCAGCAGTAAACAGGGGAATTTTGGAAACACCATATATTTT | CASSKQGNFGNTIYF
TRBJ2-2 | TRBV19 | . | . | TGTGCCAGTAGCGGACGTACGAACACCGGGGAGCTGTTTTTT | CASSGRTNTGELFF
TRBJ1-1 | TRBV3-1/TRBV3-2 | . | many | TGTGCCAGCAGCCAAGCCGAGAACACTGAAGCTTTCTTT | CASSQAENTEAFF
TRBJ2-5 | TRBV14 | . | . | TGTGCCAGCAGCCAAGGGGTCTTAGCTAGGGACAACGCAAAGACCCAGTACTTC | CASSQGVLARDNAKTQYF
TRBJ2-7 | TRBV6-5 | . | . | TGTGCCAGCAGGGAGTTCTACGAGCAGTACTTC | CASREFYEQYF
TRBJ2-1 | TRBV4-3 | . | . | TGCGCCAGCAGCCAAGATCAGCTGGGGTACAATGAGCAGTTCTTC | CASSQDQLGYNEQFF
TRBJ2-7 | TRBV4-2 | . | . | TGTGCCAGCAGCCAGACCGGGCATACCTACGAGCAGTACTTC | CASSQTGHTYEQYF
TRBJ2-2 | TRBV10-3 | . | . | TGTGCCATCGGCGGAGGCGTGCTTAACACCGGGGAGCTGTTTTTT | CAIGGGVLNTGELFF
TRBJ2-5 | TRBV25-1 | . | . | TGTGCCAGCAGTGAATTTTCCCCGGGGGAGACCCAGTACTTC | CASSEFSPGETQYF
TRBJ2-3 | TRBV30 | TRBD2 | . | TGTGCCTCACAGCGGGGCGATACGCAGTATTTT | CASQRGDTQYF
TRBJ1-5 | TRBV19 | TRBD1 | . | TGTGCCAGTAGCCCCCGCCCCCGCAGGGGGAATCAGCCCCAGCATTTT | CASSPRPRRGNQPQHF
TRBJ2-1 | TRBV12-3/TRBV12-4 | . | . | TGTGCCAGCAGCCTACTAGCAGATGAGCAGTTCTTC | CASSLLADEQFF
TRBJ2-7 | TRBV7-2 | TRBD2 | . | TGTGCCAGCAGCTTAGTCGGGGGGGCATCCTACGAGCAGTACTTC | CASSLVGGASYEQYF
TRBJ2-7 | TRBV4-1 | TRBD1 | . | TGCGCCAGCAGCTTTCGACAGGGGGCGATCGACGAGCAGTACTTC | CASSFRQGAIDEQYF
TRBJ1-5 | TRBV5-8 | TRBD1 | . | TGTGCCAGCAGCTCCCCGGGACAGGGGTCCTATAGCAATCAGCCCCAGCATTTT | CASSSPGQGSYSNQPQHF
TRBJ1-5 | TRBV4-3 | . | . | TGCGCCAGCAGCCAAGAGTTTAGGGGGGCCCAGCCCCAGCATTTT | CASSQEFRGAQPQHF
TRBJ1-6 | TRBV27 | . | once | TGTGCCAGCTCCCTTTTCGGGACGTTCGGCTCACCCCTCCACTTT | CASSLFGTFGSPLHF
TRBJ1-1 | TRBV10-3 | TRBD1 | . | TGTGCCATCAAAATACCGGGACAGTCCACTGAAGCTTTCTTT | CAIKIPGQSTEAFF
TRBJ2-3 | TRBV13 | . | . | TGTGCCTCCACCCAGAGAACAGGATTTGTCACAGATACGCAGTATTTT | CASTQRTGFVTDTQYF
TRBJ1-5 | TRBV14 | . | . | TGTGCCAGCAGCCAGGGGACCGGGGGTAATCAGCCCCAGCATTTT | CASSQGTGGNQPQHF
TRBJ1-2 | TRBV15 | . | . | TGTGCCACCAGCAGAGGGGGTGGGTATGGCTACACCTTC | CATSRGGGYGYTF
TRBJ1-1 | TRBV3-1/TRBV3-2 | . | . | TGTGCCAGCAGCCGCGGACAAATCTCGAACACTGAAGCTTTCTTT | CASSRGQISNTEAFF
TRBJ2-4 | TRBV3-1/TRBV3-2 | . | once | TGTGCCAGCAGCCCGTGGGGTACACTAGCCAAAAACATTCAGTACTTC | CASSPWGTLAKNIQYF
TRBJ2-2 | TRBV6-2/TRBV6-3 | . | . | TGTGCCAGCAGTTACTACGGCAGGCTTAGATCTACCGGGGAGCTGTTTTTT | CASSYYGRLRSTGELFF
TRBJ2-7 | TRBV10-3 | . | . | TGTGCCATCAGTGAAGGTCAGGGAACCTACGAGCAGTACTTC | CAISEGQGTYEQYF
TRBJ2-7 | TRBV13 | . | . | TGTGCCAGCAGCTTAGGGGATTACGAGCAGTACTTC | CASSLGDYEQYF
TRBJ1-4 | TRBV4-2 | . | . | TGTGCCAGCAGCCAAGATCCCCAAAGAAGCAGGGGAAGGAAAGATGAAAAACTGTTTTTT | CASSQDPQRSRGRKDEKLFF
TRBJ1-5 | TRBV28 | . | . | TGTGCCAGCAGTTTTTTCCGGGACGCTCAGCCCCAGCATTTT | CASSFFRDAQPQHF
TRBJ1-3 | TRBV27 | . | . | TGTGCCAGCAGACGGACGGGCAGCTCTGGAAACACCATATATTTT | CASRRTGSSGNTIYF
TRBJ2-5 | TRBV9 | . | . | TGTGCCAGCAGCCATACGGGCCTACAAGAGACCCAGTACTTC | CASSHTGLQETQYF
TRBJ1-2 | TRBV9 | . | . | TGTGCCAGCAGCGCAAATAACTATGGCTACACCTTC | CASSANNYGYTF
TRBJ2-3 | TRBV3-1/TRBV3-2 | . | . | TGTGCCAGCAGCCAAGACGCCAGGGGCACAGATACGCAGTATTTT | CASSQDARGTDTQYF
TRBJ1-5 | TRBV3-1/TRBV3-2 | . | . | TGTGCCAGCAGCCAAGAGCCCTTCAATCAGCCCCAGCATTTT | CASSQEPFNQPQHF
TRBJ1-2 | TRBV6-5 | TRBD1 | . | TGTGCCAGCGGACAGGTTAACTATGGCTACACCTTC | CASGQVNYGYTF
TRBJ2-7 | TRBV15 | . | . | TGTGCCACCAGCAGTACAATAACAGGGTCTTACGACGAGCAGTACTTC | CATSSTITGSYDEQYF
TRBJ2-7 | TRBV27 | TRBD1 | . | TGTGCCAGCAGTCCTACGAACAGGGGGCAGGTCGAGCAGTACTTC | CASSPTNRGQVEQYF
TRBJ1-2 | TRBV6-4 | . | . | TGTGCCAGCAAATTGGACAGAAACGACTATGGCTACACCTTC | CASKLDRNDYGYTF
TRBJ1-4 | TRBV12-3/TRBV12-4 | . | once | TGTGCCAGCAGCTTGGACCTTGGGGAAAAACTGTTTTTT | CASSLDLGEKLFF
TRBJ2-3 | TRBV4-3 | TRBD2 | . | TGCGCCAGCAGCCAAAGATGGGCCCTTAGCGGGGACACAGATACGCAGTATTTT | CASSQRWALSGDTDTQYF
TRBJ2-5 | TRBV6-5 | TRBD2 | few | TGTGCCAGCAACCCCCTCACCGGGGGGGCCGAGACCCAGTACTTC | CASNPLTGGAETQYF
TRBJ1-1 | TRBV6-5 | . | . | TGTGCCACCCCGGGCAGGACTGAAGCTTTCTTT | CATPGRTEAFF